Shown below are 15 T cell receptor beta chains from a single sample sequenced in a study of T cell repertoires in cytomegalovirus infection. What these receptors recognize is not known. MiXCR, applied by TCRdb to the reads, yields one record per CDR3 protein. The table has 450,000 to 600,000 distinct CDR3 sequences, under 55% seen once. The sequences come from cultured PBMCs, collected from culture after CMV antigen stimulation. All receptors come from a human donor in good health (CMV status not recorded). Some clones in this sample may be carry-over from other donors' samples.

The chain couples TRBV7-2 to TRBJ2-1; 7 bases map to TRBD2. Germline trimming cut 4 bases from V and 9 bases from J; bases unmatched to any gene: 0. The CDR3 is 11 residues long. CDR1 and CDR2 (germline): SGHTA, FQGNSA. CDR3 in amino acids: CASSWGGEQFF. CDR3 in DNA: TGTGCCAGCAGCTGGGGGGGTGAGCAGTTCTTC.

The J gene is TRBJ2-3, the V gene TRBV11-3; TRBD1 aligns across 8 bases. Germline V gene sequence: CDR1 SGHNT, CDR2 YENEEA. V gave up 5 bases and J gave up 0 bases; unmatched junction bases: 4. The CDR3 sequence is 15 residues long. The CDR3 is CASSPGQASTDTQYF. The CDR3 DNA sequence: TGTGCCAGCAGCCCGGGACAGGCAAGCACAGATACGCAGTATTTT.

The chain employs TRBV12-3 or TRBV12-4 and TRBJ2-6; possibly TRBD1 for D (6 bases). The CDR3 has 17 amino acids. The germline V and J ends were trimmed by 6 bases and 2 bases, with 17 bases remaining between them. This CDR3 is CASRMSRAGAGANVLTF. CDR3 bases: TGTGCCAGCAGGATGAGTCGGGCAGGGGCTGGGGCCAACGTCCTGACTTTC.

This sequence joins TRBV5-4 and TRBJ1-3; no clear D gene. CDR3 length equals 14 residues. Trimming left V 3 bases short and J 7 bases short, with 14 bases between. Germline values: CDR1 SGHNT, CDR2 YYREEE (reference sequence). The CDR3 DNA follows: TGTGCCAGCAGCTCTGATACAAATAGGAACACCATATATTTT. Translation gives CASSSDTNRNTIYF.

The V gene is TRBV6-1, the J gene TRBJ1-1; D gene unclear. The CDR3 has 15 amino acids. In germline, CDR1 is MNHNS, CDR2 SASEGT. Trimming took 1 base from V and 2 from J, leaving 11 bases between them. The CDR3 sequence is CASSEGAWSNTEAFF. The CDR3, as DNA: TGTGCCAGCAGTGAAGGGGCGTGGAGTAACACTGAAGCTTTCTTT.

In its sample, this clonotype was seen a few times. The V and J genes are TRBV4-1 and TRBJ2-2; D gene uncertain. Looked up from germline, CDR1 is MGHRA and CDR2 is YSYEKL. Between the trimmed V and J ends, which lost 4 bases and 5 bases, there was a span of 14 bases. CDR3 length equals 15 residues. The CDR3 DNA sequence: TGCGCCAGCAGCCTCAGCACCCCTGGGACCGGGGAGCTGTTTTTT. Its translation: CASSLSTPGTGELFF.

This clonotype has only a few counts. The chain recombines TRBV4-1 with TRBJ2-1, with D tentatively TRBD1 (5 bases). Germline V CDR1 and CDR2: MGHRA, YSYEKL. The CDR3 runs to 16 residues. Trimming left V 1 base short and J 3 bases short, with 13 bases between. CDR3 region: CASSQVGASLYNEQFF. CDR3 bases: TGCGCCAGCAGCCAAGTTGGGGCTAGTCTCTACAATGAGCAGTTCTTC.

The chain links TRBV7-2 to TRBJ2-5; 7 bases line up with TRBD2. Per germline, CDR1 SGHTA and CDR2 FQGNSA. CDR3 length equals 16 residues. The V segment lost 8 bases and the J segment 3 bases; nucleotides outside the gene matches: 15. DNA for the CDR3: TGTGCCAGCGCCTCCTTCGGGCTAGCGGTGGAAGAGACCCAGTACTTC. Protein sequence: CASASFGLAVEETQYF.

The V and J genes are TRBV6-5 and TRBJ2-1; no clear D. V was pared by 6 bases and J by 3 bases, with 18 bases between. CDR1 and CDR2 (germline): MNHEY, SVGAGI. The CDR3 is 16 amino acids. CDR3 sequence reads: CASRRKMNTYYNEQFF. CDR3 DNA: TGTGCCAGCAGACGGAAAATGAACACATACTACAATGAGCAGTTCTTC.

This clonotype showed up just a few times. This chain uses TRBV19 with TRBJ2-7; 8 nucleotides line up with TRBD1. The CDR3 extends over 15 amino acids. The trim removed 7 bases at V and 4 bases at J, leaving 12 bases unmatched. Germline V gene data show CDR1 as LNHDA and CDR2 as SQIVND (reference sequence). CDR3 coding DNA: TGTGCCAGTACTGGGGACAGGCCCCGGCATTACGAGCAGTACTTC. The encoded protein is CASTGDRPRHYEQYF.

This clonotype turned up a few times. This chain joins TRBV7-2 and TRBJ1-2; perhaps TRBD1 as D (6 bases). Germline loops: CDR1 SGHTA, CDR2 FQGNSA. Trimming took 1 base from V and 8 from J, leaving 20 bases between them. The CDR3 loop spans 16 amino acids. The CDR3 DNA reads TGTGCCAGCAGCTTAGTACAGGGTTTTTCCTTCTTGGGCTACACCTTC. As protein: CASSLVQGFSFLGYTF.

This clonotype was seen a few times. The V gene is TRBV28, the J gene TRBJ1-5, with 8 bases fitting TRBD1. The trim removed 9 bases at V and 11 bases at J, leaving 12 bases unmatched. In germline, CDR1 is MDHEN, CDR2 SYDVKM. This CDR3 is built from 13 residues. The DNA for the CDR3 is TGTGCCAGGGACAGGGCCTCATGTTCGGCCCAGCATTTT. It specifies CARDRASCSAQHF.

This clonotype turned up a few times. The V call is TRBV7-6, the J call TRBJ2-1; D uncertain. V lost 4 bases and J lost 2, with 18 bases in between. This CDR3 contains 17 residues. Per the germline V gene, CDR1 is SGHVS and CDR2 is FNYEAQ. DNA for the CDR3: TGTGCCAGCAGCTCCCAACGGCTGGGAAGAGCCTACAATGAGCAGTTCTTC. Translated, it gives CASSSQRLGRAYNEQFF.

V gene TRBV18 combines with J gene TRBJ2-1, with TRBD2 identical over 8 bases. CDR3 length equals 16 residues. Trimming took 3 bases from V and 7 from J; bases not matched to a gene: 11. Germline loops: CDR1 KGHSH, CDR2 LQKENI. The CDR3 DNA reads as TGTGCCAGCTCACCGGGGACTGCCGGCGGGAGGAATGAGCAGTTCTTC. This gives the protein CASSPGTAGGRNEQFF.

The V and J genes are TRBV19 and TRBJ1-5; D not resolved. This CDR3 has 13 residues. Germline V gene data show CDR1 as LNHDA and CDR2 as SQIVND (reference sequence). V was cut by 3 bases and J by 2 bases, with 5 bases left in between. In nucleotides, the CDR3 is TGTGCCAGTAGTATTGTTGGCAATCAGCCCCAGCATTTT. It is translated as CASSIVGNQPQHF.